One and the same sample provided the 27 T cell receptor beta chains below, sequenced in a study of CD8 T cells in Susac syndrome. cDNA came from around 0.5 to 1 ug RNA primed by random hexamers. Using its own MiXCR run on the immunoSEQ multiplex PCR reads, TCRdb lists one record per CDR3 protein. The sample has about 240,000 distinct CDR3 sequences; almost 97% are singletons. Sequenced sample: CD4+ T cells from PBMCs. These receptors came from a human donor with Susac syndrome.

The chain carries TRBV5-1 and TRBJ2-5; D ambiguous. Trimming took 0 bases from V and 5 from J, leaving 11 bases between them. This CDR3 region has 14 residues. The germline CDR1 and CDR2 sequences are SGHRS and YFSETQ. The chain's CDR3 is CASSLDPGRETQYF. The CDR3 DNA follows: TGCGCCAGCAGCTTGGACCCCGGACGTGAGACCCAGTACTTC.

V gene TRBV7-2 combines with J gene TRBJ2-1, with 12 nucleotides matching TRBD2. V gave up 5 bases and J gave up 7 bases; unmatched junction bases: 6. The CDR3 consists of 15 residues. CDR1 SGHTA and CDR2 FQGNSA come from the germline V gene. CDR3 sequence (DNA): TGTGCCAGCAGCCCCCCTAGCGGGAGGGGGAATGAGCAGTTCTTC. As protein: CASSPPSGRGNEQFF.

The rearrangement uses TRBV20-1 and TRBJ1-2, with 7 bases aligning to TRBD1. The CDR3 runs to 12 residues. CDR1 and CDR2 from the germline V gene are DFQATT and SNEGSKA (reference sequence). The V gene end was trimmed by 6 bases and the J gene end by 8 bases; junction bases not matched to a gene: 9. The CDR3 coding sequence is TGCAGTGCCTTCACAGGGGCGGGAGGCTACACCTTC. This sequence encodes CSAFTGAGGYTF.

The rearrangement joins TRBV20-1 to TRBJ2-1; D unclear. Trimming removed 1 base at V and 7 bases at J, with 5 bases between. CDR3 length: 11 residues. Germline CDR1 reads DFQATT; CDR2 reads SNEGSKA (reference sequence). This CDR3 reads CSARVANEQFF. The CDR3 DNA is TGCAGTGCTAGAGTGGCAAATGAGCAGTTCTTC.

The chain carries TRBV19 and TRBJ2-1; 12 bases align to TRBD2. CDR1 LNHDA and CDR2 SQIVND come from the germline V gene (reference sequence). Trimming removed 7 bases from V and 8 bases from J; junction bases left unmatched: 6. CDR3 length: 14 amino acids. CDR3 amino acids: CASMVTSGSDEQFF. DNA of the CDR3: TGTGCCAGTATGGTGACTAGCGGGAGCGATGAGCAGTTCTTC.

This chain uses TRBV6-5 with TRBJ1-2; D uncertain. The germline V gene has CDR1 MNHEY and CDR2 SVGAGI. The germline V and J ends were trimmed by 0 bases and 4 bases, with 6 bases remaining between them. The CDR3 runs 13 residues. CDR3 protein: CASSYSKAYGYTF. CDR3 in DNA: TGTGCCAGCAGTTACTCGAAGGCCTATGGCTACACCTTC.

The chain combines TRBV24-1 with TRBJ1-5, with D maybe TRBD1 (6 bases). Trimming cost V 0 bases and J 10 bases, with 9 bases left between them. The CDR3 is 13 residues long. Germline V gene sequence: CDR1 KGHDR, CDR2 SFDVKD. CDR3 amino acids: CATSDLQGGPQHF. Written as DNA, the CDR3 is TGTGCCACCAGTGATTTGCAAGGGGGTCCCCAGCATTTT.

This chain joins TRBV30 and TRBJ1-5; D unclear. The ends were cut back, 3 bases at V and 0 bases at J, with 6 bases in the middle. Germline CDR1 reads GTSNPN; CDR2 reads SVGIG (reference sequence). The CDR3 has 13 residues. The CDR3 sequence is CAWRKDSNQPQHF. In DNA, the CDR3 is TGTGCCTGGAGGAAAGATAGCAATCAGCCCCAGCATTTT.

The chain couples TRBV29-1 to TRBJ2-1; D remains ambiguous. CDR3 length: 10 residues. Deletions cut 7 bases from V and 6 bases from J, with 7 bases between. Germline V gene lookup returns CDR1 SQVTM and CDR2 ANQGSEA. CDR3 amino acids: CSGYRNEQFF. The CDR3 coding sequence is TGCAGCGGTTATCGCAATGAGCAGTTCTTC.

The chain is built from TRBV5-1 and TRBJ2-3; D unresolved. The germline V and J ends were trimmed by 0 bases and 4 bases, with 3 bases remaining between them. The CDR3 contains 12 residues. CDR1 is SGHRS, CDR2 YFSETQ, per germline. CDR3 sequence: CASSLDSDTQYF. The CDR3 DNA is TGCGCCAGCAGCTTGGATTCAGATACGCAGTATTTT.

The V gene is TRBV12-3 or TRBV12-4, the J gene TRBJ2-1; the D call may be TRBD1 or TRBD2 (5 bases each). The CDR3 has 14 amino acids. Trimming removed 6 bases at V and 10 bases at J, with 19 bases between. As DNA, the CDR3 is TGTGCCAGCAGCCACCCGGGACCTCAAGACGAGCAGTTCTTC. Its translation is CASSHPGPQDEQFF.

This sequence joins TRBV12-5 and TRBJ1-1; D is perhaps TRBD1 (5 bases). Between the trimmed V and J ends, which lost 6 bases and 4 bases, there was a span of 12 bases. This CDR3 is built from 13 residues. Germline V gene lookup returns CDR1 LGHNT and CDR2 FRNRAP. As DNA, the CDR3 is TGTGCTAGTGGCCATGGGGGAGGCACTGAAGCTTTCTTT. Translated: CASGHGGGTEAFF.

The V and J genes are TRBV6-5 and TRBJ1-3, with D possibly TRBD1 on 5 matching bases. The CDR3 contains 13 residues. Germline V gene data show CDR1 as MNHEY and CDR2 as SVGAGI. V lost 10 bases to trimming and J lost 4 bases, with 14 bases between them. Here the CDR3 DNA reads TGTGCCACTCAAAGAGACAGAGGAAACACCATATATTTT. Protein product: CATQRDRGNTIYF.

This chain links TRBV27 with TRBJ1-1, with TRBD1 identical over 7 bases. Germline V gene lookup returns CDR1 MNHEY and CDR2 SMNVEV (reference sequence). J gave up 6 bases and V 2 bases, and 6 bases lay outside the gene matches. This CDR3 has 14 amino acids. The CDR3 bases are TGTGCCAGCAGTTTACGGCAGGGGGTTTCTGAAGCTTTCTTT. It specifies CASSLRQGVSEAFF.

This chain connects TRBV7-6 to TRBJ2-1; unclear D gene. Trimming took off 5 bases at V and 5 bases at J, with 10 bases between the two ends. This CDR3 has 13 residues. Germline CDR1 is SGHVS and CDR2 is FNYEAQ. CDR3 loop: CASSRKPDNEQFF. In DNA form, the CDR3 reads TGTGCCAGCAGCCGGAAACCCGACAATGAGCAGTTCTTC.

This sequence joins TRBV12-3 or TRBV12-4 and TRBJ2-7; D not resolved. Trimming pared 3 bases from V and 1 base from J, leaving 10 bases between. The CDR3 spans 14 residues. Here the CDR3 reads CASSFGQASYEQYF. The DNA for the CDR3 is TGTGCCAGCAGTTTCGGCCAGGCTTCCTACGAGCAGTACTTC.

The V gene is TRBV9, the J gene TRBJ1-2; D gene unclear. The CDR3 runs to 14 residues. V gave up 1 base and J gave up 1 base, with 8 bases separating them. Germline lookup yields CDR1 SGDLS and CDR2 YYNGEE. In DNA, the CDR3 is TGTGCCAGCAGCGTAAGGGAATTTAACTATGGCTACACCTTC. It encodes CASSVREFNYGYTF.

The rearrangement joins TRBV4-1 to TRBJ1-1; TRBD1 is a possible D gene (6 bases). Trimming pared 2 bases from V and 5 bases from J, leaving 18 bases between. The CDR3 length is 16 residues. Germline V CDR1 and CDR2: MGHRA, YSYEKL. For the CDR3, the DNA is TGCGCCAGCAGCCAACATCCACAGGGTAGAGGAACTGAAGCTTTCTTT. As protein: CASSQHPQGRGTEAFF.

This rearrangement joins TRBV3-1 to TRBJ2-3; D uncertain. The CDR3 has 15 amino acids. From germline, CDR1 is LGHDT and CDR2 YNNKEL (reference sequence). V was cut by 2 bases and J by 5 bases, with 14 bases left in between. CDR3 in DNA: TGTGCCAGCAGCCAAATGATGACGGCCGGAGATACGCAGTATTTT. This sequence encodes CASSQMMTAGDTQYF.

This clonotype was detected once. This chain joins TRBV29-1 and TRBJ2-7, with a possible D match to TRBD1 (6 bases). The CDR3 has 14 amino acids. Trimming shortened V by 4 bases and J by 5 bases, and 18 bases separated the two germline ends. Germline CDR1 and CDR2: SQVTM and ANQGSEA. The CDR3: CSVVPGRTDNEQYF. CDR3 DNA sequence: TGCAGCGTTGTCCCCGGGCGGACAGATAACGAGCAGTACTTC.

J is TRBJ2-1 and V is TRBV5-6; TRBD2 matches at 12 bases. This CDR3 contains 15 residues. Losses at the gene ends were 1 base for V and 9 bases for J; bases not matched to a gene: 5. CDR1 SGHDT and CDR2 YYEEEE come from the germline V gene. DNA for the CDR3: TGTGCCAGCAGCTTGACTAGCGGGAGGAACGCTGAGCAGTTCTTC. Encoded protein: CASSLTSGRNAEQFF.

This chain connects TRBV4-2 to TRBJ2-4, with D uncertain. CDR3 length: 12 residues. Trimming took 6 bases from V and 4 from J, leaving 7 bases between them. Germline V gene lookup returns CDR1 LGHNA and CDR2 YNFKEQ. The CDR3 spells CASRAEKNIQYF. As DNA, the CDR3 is TGTGCCAGCAGGGCGGAGAAAAACATTCAGTACTTC.

V gene TRBV9 combines with J gene TRBJ2-3, with a weak D call TRBD2 (6 bases). The germline V gene encodes CDR1 SGDLS and CDR2 YYNGEE. CDR3 length equals 11 residues. The V and J ends lost 3 bases and 15 bases respectively, with 14 bases between them. This CDR3 is CASSGTGTQYF. The CDR3 region has the DNA TGTGCCAGCAGCGGAACCGGGACTCAATATTTT. Variable domain in full (rest from reference TRBV9 and TRBJ2-3): DSGVTQTPKHLITATGQRVTLRCSPRSGDLSVYWYQQSLDQGLQFLIQYYNGEERAKGNILERFSAQQFPDLHSELNLSSLELGDSALYFCASSGTGTQYFGPGTRLTVL.

For the CDR3, the DNA is TGTGCCAGCAGCCAGAAAGCCTATGGCTACACCTTC. Residues: CASSQKAYGYTF. V and J are TRBV3-1 and TRBJ1-2; no clear D gene. Germline lookup yields CDR1 LGHDT and CDR2 YNNKEL (reference sequence). Between the trimmed V and J ends, which lost 3 bases and 4 bases, there was a span of 6 bases. This CDR3 region has 12 residues.

For this clonotype: One junction end disagrees with the germline gene, perhaps due to a read error. The J gene is TRBJ2-7, the V gene TRBV3-1; a weak D match, TRBD2 (5 bases). The CDR3 is 16 residues long. Germline lookup yields CDR1 LGHDT and CDR2 YNNKEL (reference sequence). CDR3 nucleotides: TGTGCCAGCAGCCATGACTTGAGCGGAGCCTCCTCCGAGCAGTACTTC. Translating it yields CASSHDLSGASSEQYF.

This sequence joins TRBV15 and TRBJ2-7; 8 positions match TRBD2. Trimming removed 0 bases from V and 6 bases from J; junction bases left unmatched: 10. Germline V gene data show CDR1 as LNHNV and CDR2 as YYDKDF (reference sequence). The CDR3 consists of 16 residues. The CDR3 loop is CATSRDRATGGTEQYF. CDR3 in DNA: TGTGCCACCAGCAGAGATCGGGCAACGGGAGGGACCGAGCAGTACTTC.

The V and J genes are TRBV29-1 and TRBJ1-2, with 7 bases aligning to TRBD1. V shed 4 bases, J shed 7 bases, and the junction held 18 bases outside the gene matches. Looked up from germline, CDR1 is SQVTM and CDR2 is ANQGSEA. CDR3 length: 16 amino acids. The CDR3 loop is CSVVQGQSSRLGGYTF. The CDR3 DNA is TGCAGCGTTGTACAGGGACAGTCCTCCAGGTTAGGTGGCTACACCTTC. Based on the CDR3 plus reference TRBV29-1 and TRBJ1-2, the full variable domain is SAVISQKPSRDICQRGTSLTIQCQVDSQVTMMFWYRQQPGQSLTLIATANQGSEATYESGFVIDKFPISRPNLTFSTLTVSNMSPEDSSIYLCSVVQGQSSRLGGYTFGSGTRLTVV.